What follows describes a single TCR beta chain. This CDR3 has 15 amino acids. Looked up from germline, CDR1 is SGDLS and CDR2 is YYNGEE. V lost 4 bases, J lost 10 bases, and 18 bases lay in between. Method: immunoSEQ multiplex PCR; TCRdb's copy keeps in-frame clones and lacks some. The sample includes some 130,000 clones, 70% to 90% of them seen just once. These data originate in a study of T cell responses to AZD1222 COVID-19 vaccine. The receptor comes from an adult in good health. The rearrangement links TRBV9 to TRBJ1-6; D uncertain. Sequencing used peripheral blood, obtained on day 0 of AZD1222 vaccination. CDR3 region: CASSPYDNWGSPLHF. The CDR3 nucleotides are TGTGCCAGCAGCCCTTACGACAATTGGGGATCACCCCTCCACTTT.